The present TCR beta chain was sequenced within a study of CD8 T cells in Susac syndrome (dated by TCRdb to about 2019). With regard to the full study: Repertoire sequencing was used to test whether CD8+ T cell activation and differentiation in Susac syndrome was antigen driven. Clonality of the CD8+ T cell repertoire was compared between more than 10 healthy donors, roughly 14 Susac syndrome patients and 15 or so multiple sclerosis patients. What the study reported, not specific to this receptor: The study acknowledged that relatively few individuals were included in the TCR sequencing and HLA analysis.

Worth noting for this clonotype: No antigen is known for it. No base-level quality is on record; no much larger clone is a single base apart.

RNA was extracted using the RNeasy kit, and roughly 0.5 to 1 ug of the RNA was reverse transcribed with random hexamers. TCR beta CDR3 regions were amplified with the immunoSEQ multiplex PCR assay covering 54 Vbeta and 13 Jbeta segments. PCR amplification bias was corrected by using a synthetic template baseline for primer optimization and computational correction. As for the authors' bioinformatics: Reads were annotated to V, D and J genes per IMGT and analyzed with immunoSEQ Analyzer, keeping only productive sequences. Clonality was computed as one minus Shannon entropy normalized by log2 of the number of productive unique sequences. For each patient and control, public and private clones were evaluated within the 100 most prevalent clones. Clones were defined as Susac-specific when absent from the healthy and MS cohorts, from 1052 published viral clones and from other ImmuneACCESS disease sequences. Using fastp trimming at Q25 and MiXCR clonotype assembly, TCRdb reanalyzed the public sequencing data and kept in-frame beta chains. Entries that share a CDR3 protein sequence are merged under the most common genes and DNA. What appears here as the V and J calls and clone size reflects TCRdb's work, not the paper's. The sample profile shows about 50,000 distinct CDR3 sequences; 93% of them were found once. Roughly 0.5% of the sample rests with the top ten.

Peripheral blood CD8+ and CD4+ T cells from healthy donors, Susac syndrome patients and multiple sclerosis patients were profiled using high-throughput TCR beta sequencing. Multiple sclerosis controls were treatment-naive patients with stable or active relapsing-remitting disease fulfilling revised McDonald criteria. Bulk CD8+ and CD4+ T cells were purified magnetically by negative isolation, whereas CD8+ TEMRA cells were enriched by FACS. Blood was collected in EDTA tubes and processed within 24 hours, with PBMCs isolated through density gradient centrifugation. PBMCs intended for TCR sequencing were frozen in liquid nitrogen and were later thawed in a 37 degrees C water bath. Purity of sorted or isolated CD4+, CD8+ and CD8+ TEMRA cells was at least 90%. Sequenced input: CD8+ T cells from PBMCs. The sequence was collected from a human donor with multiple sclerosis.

The DNA sequence is given as TGCAGTGCTAGAGGACTGGGGACAGTCTCCTACGAGCAGTACTTC. The translation is CSARGLGTVSYEQYF. The sequence joins TRBV20-1 to TRBJ2-7; a stretch of 7 junction bases matches TRBD1. V is pruned by 1 base and J by 0 bases, leaving 6 bases of the junction without a gene match. Inclusive of the bounding cysteine and phenylalanine, the CDR3 is 15 residues long. Here the CDR3 DNA is all that survives: 45 bases in frame from base 1. The germline V gene (reference sequence) yields DFQATT for CDR1 and SNEGSKA for CDR2.